This TCR beta chain was captured by sequencing in a study of T cell changes during pregnancy in multiple sclerosis (dated by TCRdb to between 2018 and 2021). About the investigation overall: The study looked at changes in the T cell repertoire across pregnancy in women with multiple sclerosis.

Regarding this clone: The antigen it binds to is not known. Per-nucleotide qualities are absent, and no much larger clonotype sits a single base away.

CDR1 and CDR2 (LNHDA, SQIVND) derive from the germline V gene (reference sequence). Counted from cysteine to phenylalanine, this CDR3 has 15 amino acids. Left in the record is the CDR3 DNA by itself, 45 bases read in frame from the first base. Germline trimming amounts to 8 bases on V and 4 bases on J, with 11 as the count of junction bases outside the gene matches. The library relied on the immunoSEQ multiplex PCR assay. TCRdb limited this immuneACCESS table to in-frame rearrangements with V and J called. A share of clones is missing; checked studies link under half to unresolved V genes, and the rest is unexplained. Present in this sample are about 92,000 clones, 85% to 95% of which were seen just once. The ten largest make up about 2.7% of the sample.

Sequences were derived from peripheral blood, sampled in the first trimester of pregnancy. The receptor's source is a female donor with multiple sclerosis, enrolled in a pregnancy study. The rearrangement combines TRBV19 with TRBJ2-3, with 8 bases in between that match TRBD2. CDR3 region: CASQTYSGIADTQYF. The bases are TGTGCCAGTCAAACCTATAGCGGGATCGCAGATACGCAGTATTTT.